The 24 T cell receptor beta chains reported below all come from one sample, sequenced in a study of T cell responses to AZD1222 COVID-19 vaccine. Assay: immunoSEQ multiplex PCR; the TCRdb copy retains only in-frame clones and omits some. The top ten hold 3.5% to 4.5% of the sample, which has 140,000 or so clones, roughly 90% seen once. Source: peripheral blood, taken 28 days after the second AZD1222 dose. The receptor source for this set is an adult who received the AZD1222 COVID-19 vaccine.

This sequence joins TRBV15 and TRBJ2-1; the D gene is possibly TRBD2 (5 bases). V dropped 4 bases and J dropped 2 bases, with 9 bases sitting between them. Looked up from germline, CDR1 is LNHNV and CDR2 is YYDKDF (reference sequence). This CDR3 region has 14 residues. The CDR3 coding sequence is TGTGCCACCAGCAATAGCGAGGCCTACAATGAGCAGTTCTTC. The encoded protein is CATSNSEAYNEQFF.

V and J are TRBV27 and TRBJ2-1, with D perhaps matching TRBD1 or TRBD2 (6 bases each). Germline values: CDR1 MNHEY, CDR2 SMNVEV (reference sequence). Between the trimmed V and J ends, which lost 5 bases and 2 bases, there was a span of 10 bases. This CDR3 spans 14 amino acids. CDR3: CASSMGGPYNEQFF. DNA of the CDR3: TGTGCCAGCAGTATGGGGGGCCCCTACAATGAGCAGTTCTTC.

The rearrangement uses TRBV19 and TRBJ1-6, with D unresolved. The V gene lost 2 bases and the J gene lost 2 bases, with 10 bases spanning the gap. This CDR3 comprises 16 residues. Germline V CDR1 and CDR2: LNHDA, SQIVND (reference sequence). The CDR3 here is CASSISAAAYNSPLHF. For the CDR3, the DNA is TGTGCCAGTAGTATATCGGCCGCAGCCTATAATTCACCCCTCCACTTT.

The chain carries TRBV29-1 and TRBJ2-2, with D unresolved. CDR3 length: 13 residues. V lost 0 bases and J 4 bases, leaving 6 bases between the germline ends. Germline CDR1 is SQVTM and CDR2 is ANQGSEA. The CDR3 sequence is CSVEERGTGELFF. CDR3 nucleotide sequence: TGCAGCGTTGAAGAAAGAGGCACCGGGGAGCTGTTTTTT.

In DNA form, the CDR3 reads TGTGCCACCCTCCGGGCTAACTATGGCTACACCTTC. This encodes CATLRANYGYTF. The rearrangement uses TRBV6-5 and TRBJ1-2; D is ambiguous. Germline CDR1 and CDR2: MNHEY and SVGAGI. The CDR3 consists of 12 residues. Trimming pared 10 bases from V and 0 bases from J, leaving 9 bases between.

This chain links TRBV18 with TRBJ2-7, with D perhaps TRBD1 (6 bases). This CDR3 contains 15 residues. CDR1 is KGHSH, CDR2 LQKENI, per germline. The V end lost 1 base, the J end lost 2 bases, and 12 bases lay between the germline ends. CDR3 loop: CASSPLGTFAYEQYF. The CDR3 DNA reads TGTGCCAGCTCACCACTTGGGACATTTGCCTACGAGCAGTACTTC.

V and J are TRBV7-8 and TRBJ2-2, with 9 bases fitting TRBD1. The CDR3 contains 14 residues. Per the germline V gene, CDR1 is SGHVS and CDR2 is FQNEAQ. Trimming took 8 bases from V and 5 from J; bases not matched to a gene: 6. The CDR3 bases are TGTGCCAGCCTTCGGACAGGGGCGACCGGGGAGCTGTTTTTT. It translates to CASLRTGATGELFF.

The gene calls are TRBV10-3 and TRBJ2-1; D may be TRBD1 (5 bases). The CDR3 covers 12 residues. V was pared by 4 bases and J by 6 bases, with 7 bases between. Germline CDR1 and CDR2: ENHRY and SYGVKD. CDR3 DNA sequence: TGTGCCATCAGTGCAGGGCTCAATGAGCAGTTCTTC. Translated: CAISAGLNEQFF.

By sample share, this clone is medium-sized. The chain has TRBV4-2 and TRBJ2-2; 7 bases are shared with TRBD2. Per germline, CDR1 LGHNA and CDR2 YNFKEQ. This CDR3 region has 15 residues. The V segment lost 9 bases and the J segment 6 bases; nucleotides outside the gene matches: 13. In DNA form, the CDR3 reads TGTGCCAGTCACCCAAGGTGGGAGGGTGCCGGGGAGCTGTTTTTT. Protein product: CASHPRWEGAGELFF.

This rearrangement joins TRBV3-1 (or the pseudogene TRBV3-2) to TRBJ1-1; no definite D call. The CDR3 runs 16 residues. Germline CDR1 and CDR2: LGHDT and YNNKEL (reference sequence). V lost 0 bases and J 3 bases, leaving 14 bases between the germline ends. CDR3 region: CASSQEGFGEYTEAFF. In DNA form, the CDR3 reads TGTGCCAGCAGCCAAGAGGGCTTTGGGGAATACACTGAAGCTTTCTTT.

The genes are TRBV10-3 and TRBJ2-3, with 10 bases lining up with TRBD2. V lost 0 bases, J lost 2 bases, and 5 bases stayed unmatched. CDR1 and CDR2 from the germline V gene are ENHRY and SYGVKD. The CDR3 is made up of 17 amino acids. The CDR3 nucleotides are TGTGCCATCAGTGAGTCAGCTAGCGGGAGTCCCACAGATACGCAGTATTTT. Translated: CAISESASGSPTDTQYF.

The chain joins TRBV4-3 to TRBJ2-3; D remains ambiguous. V gave up 5 bases and J gave up 6 bases, with 15 bases separating them. Germline CDR1 and CDR2: LGHNA and YSLEER. This CDR3 region has 14 residues. CDR3: CASSLTSGRDTQYF. CDR3 nucleotide sequence: TGCGCCAGCAGCTTGACCTCCGGGCGGGATACGCAGTATTTT.

The chain links TRBV24-1 to TRBJ2-6; possibly TRBD2 for D (5 bases). Per the germline V gene, CDR1 is KGHDR and CDR2 is SFDVKD. This CDR3 region has 14 residues. CDR3 sequence: CDRDPLSGANVLTF. CDR3 in DNA: TGTGACCGGGATCCGCTCTCTGGGGCCAACGTCCTGACTTTC.

The chain joins TRBV19 to TRBJ1-2; perhaps TRBD1 as D (6 bases). The CDR3 spans 12 residues. The V gene's germline CDR1 is LNHDA and CDR2 SQIVND (reference sequence). Trimming pared 10 bases from V and 3 bases from J, leaving 12 bases between. The CDR3 reads CATSTGYYGYTF. The CDR3 bases are TGTGCCACCTCGACAGGTTACTATGGCTACACCTTC.

The chain joins TRBV5-1 to TRBJ2-2, with 10 bases lining up with TRBD1. CDR3 length: 17 amino acids. In germline, CDR1 is SGHRS, CDR2 YFSETQ. The V gene end was trimmed by 0 bases and the J gene end by 5 bases; junction bases not matched to a gene: 7. The CDR3 protein is CASSLAWGQGKTGELFF. CDR3 in DNA: TGCGCCAGCAGCTTGGCTTGGGGACAGGGGAAGACCGGGGAGCTGTTTTTT.

The V and J genes are TRBV9 and TRBJ2-7, with D possibly matching TRBD1 (6 bases). The CDR3 is 14 residues long. Germline CDR1 SGDLS, CDR2 YYNGEE. V lost 3 bases to trimming and J lost 1 base, with 11 bases between them. The CDR3 DNA reads as TGTGCCAGCAGCGGTGGACAGAAATCCTACGAGCAGTACTTC. It translates to CASSGGQKSYEQYF.

This chain connects TRBV9 to TRBJ2-1, with a tentative D call TRBD2 (5 bases). This CDR3 has 14 residues. CDR1 and CDR2 (germline): SGDLS, YYNGEE. Trimming removed 4 bases at V and 8 bases at J, with 16 bases between. The CDR3 loop is CASSPSMAGDEQFF. The CDR3 coding sequence is TGTGCCAGCAGCCCATCCATGGCGGGCGATGAGCAGTTCTTC.

The CDR3 loop reads CATSDVGQGDEKLFF. CDR3 sequence (DNA): TGTGCCACCAGTGATGTGGGACAGGGGGACGAAAAACTGTTTTTT. The chain joins TRBV24-1 to TRBJ1-4; 11 bases agree with TRBD1. V trimming: 3 bases; J trimming: 8 bases; junction bases outside the gene matches: 4. This CDR3 is 15 amino acids long. Germline values: CDR1 KGHDR, CDR2 SFDVKD.

The chain links TRBV29-1 to TRBJ2-2; 7 nucleotides match TRBD1. Trimming removed 2 bases from V and 4 bases from J; junction bases left unmatched: 4. Germline CDR1 reads SQVTM; CDR2 reads ANQGSEA. CDR3 size: 14 residues. CDR3 sequence: CSVERDSLTGELFF. As DNA, the CDR3 is TGCAGCGTTGAAAGGGACAGCCTCACCGGGGAGCTGTTTTTT.

This clone has a single count. The rearrangement uses TRBV7-9 and TRBJ2-1; 9 nucleotides line up with TRBD2. The V and J ends lost 7 bases and 8 bases, in that order; junction bases with no gene match: 12. The CDR3 is 15 amino acids. CDR1 and CDR2 from the germline V gene are SEHNR and FQNEAQ (reference sequence). This CDR3 reads CASTDKAGGWDEQFF. The CDR3 DNA follows: TGTGCCAGCACCGATAAAGCGGGGGGCTGGGATGAGCAGTTCTTC.

This sequence joins TRBV6-5 and TRBJ2-2, with D possibly matching TRBD2 (5 bases). Germline CDR1 MNHEY, CDR2 SVGAGI. V lost 6 bases and J 3 bases, leaving 14 bases between the germline ends. This CDR3 has 15 amino acids. The CDR3 coding sequence is TGTGCCAGCAGGAGGGCGAGCGGCGACACCGGGGAGCTGTTTTTT. Residues: CASRRASGDTGELFF.

This chain links TRBV11-2 with TRBJ2-1; 7 bases are a match to TRBD1. Germline V gives CDR1 SGHAT, CDR2 FQNNGV. Trimming took 3 bases from V and 7 from J; bases not matched to a gene: 6. CDR3 length equals 14 residues. The CDR3 loop is CASSLFGRGNEQFF. The CDR3 region has the DNA TGTGCCAGCAGCTTGTTTGGCAGGGGGAATGAGCAGTTCTTC.

V and J are TRBV11-3 and TRBJ1-1; 7 positions agree with TRBD1. CDR1 and CDR2 from the germline V gene are SGHNT and YENEEA. V trimming: 1 base; J trimming: 2 bases; junction bases outside the gene matches: 4. The CDR3 loop spans 15 amino acids. The CDR3 DNA sequence: TGTGCCAGCAGCTTAGGAGGGGGCGCAAACACTGAAGCTTTCTTT. It is translated as CASSLGGGANTEAFF.

The chain joins TRBV6-5 to TRBJ2-5, with D possibly TRBD2 on 5 matching bases. The CDR3 runs to 13 residues. Germline assignment: CDR1 MNHEY and CDR2 SVGAGI. V was pared by 7 bases and J by 2 bases, with 11 bases between. CDR3 in DNA: TGTGCCAGCAAGCGCGGAGGACAAGAGACCCAGTACTTC. This codes for CASKRGGQETQYF.